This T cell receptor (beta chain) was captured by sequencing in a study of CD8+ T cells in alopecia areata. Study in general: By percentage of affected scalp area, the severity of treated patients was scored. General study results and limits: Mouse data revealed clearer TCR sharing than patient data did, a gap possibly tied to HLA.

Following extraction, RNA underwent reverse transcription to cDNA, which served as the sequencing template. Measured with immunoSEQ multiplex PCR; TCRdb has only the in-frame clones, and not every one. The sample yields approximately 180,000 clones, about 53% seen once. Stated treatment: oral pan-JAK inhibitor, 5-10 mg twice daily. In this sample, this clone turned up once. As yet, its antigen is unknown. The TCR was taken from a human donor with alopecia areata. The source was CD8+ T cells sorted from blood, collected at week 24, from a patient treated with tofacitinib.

CDR3 coding DNA: TGTGCCTGGAGTTTTTCGAACACTGAAGCTTTCTTT. It is translated as CAWSFSNTEAFF. The genes are TRBV30 and TRBJ1-1; no clear D gene. V lost 2 bases and J 1 base, leaving 5 bases between the germline ends. CDR3 length: 12 residues. CDR1 is GTSNPN and CDR2 is SVGIG in the germline V gene (reference sequence). The full variable domain, rest sourced from reference TRBV30 and TRBJ1-1, is SQTIHQWPATLVQPVGSPLSLECTVEGTSNPNLYWYRQAAGRGLQLLFYSVGIGQISSEVPQNLSASRPQDRQFILSSKKLLLSDSGFYLCAWSFSNTEAFFGQGTRLTVV.